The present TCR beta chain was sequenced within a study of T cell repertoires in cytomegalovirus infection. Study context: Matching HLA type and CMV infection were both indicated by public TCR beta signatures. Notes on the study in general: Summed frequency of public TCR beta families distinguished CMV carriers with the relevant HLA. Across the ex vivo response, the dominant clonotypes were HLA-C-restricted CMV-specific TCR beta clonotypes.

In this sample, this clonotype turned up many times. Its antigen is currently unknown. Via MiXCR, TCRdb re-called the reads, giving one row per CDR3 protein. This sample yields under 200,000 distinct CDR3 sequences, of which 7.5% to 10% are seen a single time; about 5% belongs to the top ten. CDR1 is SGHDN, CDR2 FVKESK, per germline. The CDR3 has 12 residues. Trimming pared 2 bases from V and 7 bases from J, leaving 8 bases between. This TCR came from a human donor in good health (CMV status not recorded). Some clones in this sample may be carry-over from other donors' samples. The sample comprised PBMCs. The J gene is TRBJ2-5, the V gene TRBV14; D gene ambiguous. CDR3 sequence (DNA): TGTGCCAGCAGCCAATGGATGGGGACCCAGTACTTC. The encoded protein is CASSQWMGTQYF.